This entry is about one T cell receptor beta chain. Everyone who took part was 18 to 89 years old, and they came from about two dozen US areas. Clinical history reported by participants formed the basis on which cohorts were assigned. What the recovered Cohort 3 donors had was two negative PCRs, clearance, or symptom resolution. Trimming shortened V by 1 base and J by 4 bases, and 11 bases separated the two germline ends. Germline V gene data show CDR1 as SEHNR and CDR2 as FQNEAQ (reference sequence). The CDR3 runs 14 residues. Per the authors' pipeline: Using reference gene primer amplification, nucleated cell counts were estimated. Libraries were prepared by immunoSEQ multiplex PCR; TCRdb keeps only in-frame clonotypes and omits some of them. V and J calls and clone size follow that table, whereas D and trimming were derived from the DNA. The table shows about 160,000 clones, with 84% occurring only once.

This specimen comes from a study of blood T cell repertoires in COVID-19. This receptor was taken from a woman aged 45 to 65 who had recovered from COVID-19. The gene calls are TRBV7-9 and TRBJ2-7, with a tentative D call TRBD1 (7 bases). Sequenced material: PBMCs or T cells enriched from blood (not recorded which). The CDR3 region has the DNA TGTGCCAGCAGCTTAGTGGAGGGGGCGTACGAGCAGTACTTC. Translating gives CASSLVEGAYEQYF.